The clone carrying this T cell receptor beta chain has only a few counts. The antigen remains unidentified. V gave up 6 bases and J gave up 0 bases, with 15 bases separating them. CDR3 length: 15 residues. Germline lookup yields CDR1 MDHEN and CDR2 SYDVKM. This entry belongs to a study of beta chain features in type 1 diabetes. Isolated RNA was reverse transcribed in full, so expressed TCRB transcripts were sequenced. This table comes from immunoSEQ multiplex PCR, and its TCRdb copy is limited to in-frame clones, with some not included. Of approximately 380,000 clones listed, around 15% are singletons. General observations from the study: Cells with high TCR expression could be over-represented by cDNA sequencing. The similarity of naive, central memory and Treg TCRB repertoires appeared greater among patients than among healthy donors. It was possible that PCR favored shorter templates, equally so in patients and controls.

The TCR comes from a woman aged 18-35 years in good health. The chain joins TRBV28 to TRBJ2-7; D is perhaps TRBD2 (6 bases). Sequencing input: naive CD4+ T cells from blood. The CDR3, as DNA: TGTGCCAGCAGGGGGGGTGCGGGAAGCTCCTACGAGCAGTACTTC. Amino acid sequence: CASRGGAGSSYEQYF.